Included here is one T cell receptor beta chain sequence, with context. In the source study's methods: How many nucleated cells were present was estimated from reference gene primer amplification. Method: immunoSEQ multiplex PCR; TCRdb's copy keeps in-frame clones and lacks some. The V and J calls and clone size were taken over from that table, and D and trimming were inferred from the DNA. Among approximately 470,000 clones listed, around 85% were seen once. The data belong to a study of blood T cell repertoires in COVID-19. Study as a whole: Researchers got acute and convalescent COVID-19 samples from the United States, Italy and Spain. T cells, B-cell-depleted T cells, or PBMCs provided the cDNA or gDNA that served as material.

This clonotype originated in a human donor in a cohort sampled during active COVID-19. Sequenced sample: peripheral blood.

The DNA of the CDR3 is TGTGCCAGCAGCTTTGTAACAGGTGCAAACACTGAAGCTTTCTTT. Its translation: CASSFVTGANTEAFF. The rearrangement uses TRBV7-2 and TRBJ1-1, with a tentative D call TRBD1 (5 bases). V dropped 3 bases and J dropped 2 bases, with 13 bases sitting between them. Germline CDR1 is SGHTA and CDR2 is FQGNSA. CDR3 length: 15 amino acids. The full variable domain, in which reference TRBV7-2 and TRBJ1-1 provide the parts outside the CDR3, is GAGVSQSPSNKVTEKGKDVELRCDPISGHTALYWYRQSLGQGLEFLIYFQGNSAPDKSGLPSDRFSAERTGGSVSTLTIQRTQQEDSAVYLCASSFVTGANTEAFFGQGTRLTVV.